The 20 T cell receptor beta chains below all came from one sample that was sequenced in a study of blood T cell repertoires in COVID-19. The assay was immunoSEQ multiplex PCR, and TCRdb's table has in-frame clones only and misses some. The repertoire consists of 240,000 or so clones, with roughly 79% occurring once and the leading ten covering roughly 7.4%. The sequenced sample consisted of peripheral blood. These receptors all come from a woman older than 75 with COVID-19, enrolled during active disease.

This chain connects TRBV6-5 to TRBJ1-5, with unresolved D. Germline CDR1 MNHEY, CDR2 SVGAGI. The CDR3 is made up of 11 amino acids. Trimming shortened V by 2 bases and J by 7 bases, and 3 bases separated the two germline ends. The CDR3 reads CASSYPQPQHF. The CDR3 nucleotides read TGTGCCAGCAGTTACCCACAGCCCCAGCATTTT.

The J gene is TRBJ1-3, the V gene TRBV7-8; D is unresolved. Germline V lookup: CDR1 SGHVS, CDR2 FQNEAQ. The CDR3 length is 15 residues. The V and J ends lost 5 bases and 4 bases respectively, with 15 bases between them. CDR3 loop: CASSAREKAGNTIYF. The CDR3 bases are TGTGCCAGCAGCGCTAGAGAAAAGGCGGGAAACACCATATATTTT. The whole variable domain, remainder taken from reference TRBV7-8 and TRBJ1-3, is GAGVSQSPRYKVAKRGQDVALRCDPISGHVSLFWYQQALGQGPEFLTYFQNEAQLDKSGLPSDRFFAERPEGSVSTLKIQRTQQEDSAVYLCASSAREKAGNTIYFGEGSWLTVV.

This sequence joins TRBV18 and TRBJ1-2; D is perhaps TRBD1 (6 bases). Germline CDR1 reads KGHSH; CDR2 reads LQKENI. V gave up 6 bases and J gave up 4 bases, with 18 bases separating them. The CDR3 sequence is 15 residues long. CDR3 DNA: TGTGCCAGCTCCCCTCGGACAGTCATTTCCTATGGCTACACCTTC. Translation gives CASSPRTVISYGYTF.

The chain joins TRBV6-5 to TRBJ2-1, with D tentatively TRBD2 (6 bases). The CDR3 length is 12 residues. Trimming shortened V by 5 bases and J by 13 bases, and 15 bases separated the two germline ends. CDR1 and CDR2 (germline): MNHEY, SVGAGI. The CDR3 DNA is TGTGCCAGCAGTAACCCGCGGGGCCTTCAGTTCTTC. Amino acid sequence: CASSNPRGLQFF.

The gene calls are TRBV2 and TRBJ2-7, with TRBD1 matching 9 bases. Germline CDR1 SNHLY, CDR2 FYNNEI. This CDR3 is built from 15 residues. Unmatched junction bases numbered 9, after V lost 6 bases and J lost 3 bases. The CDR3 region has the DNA TGTGCCAGCAGGTTGGGACAGGGTGGAGGCTACGAGCAGTACTTC. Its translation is CASRLGQGGGYEQYF.

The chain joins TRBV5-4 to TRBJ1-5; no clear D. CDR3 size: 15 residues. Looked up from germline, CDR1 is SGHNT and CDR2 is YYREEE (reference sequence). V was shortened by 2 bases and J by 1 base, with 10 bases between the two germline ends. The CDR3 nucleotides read TGTGCCAGCAGCTTACCCCCCAGGAGCAATCAGCCCCAGCATTTT. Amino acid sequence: CASSLPPRSNQPQHF.

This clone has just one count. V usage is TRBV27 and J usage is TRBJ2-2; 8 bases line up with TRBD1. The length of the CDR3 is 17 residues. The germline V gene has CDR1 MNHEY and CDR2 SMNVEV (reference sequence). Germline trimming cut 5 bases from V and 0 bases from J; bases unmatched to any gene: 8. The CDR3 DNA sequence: TGTGCCAGCAGTCCGATTGGGACAGGTACGAACACCGGGGAGCTGTTTTTT. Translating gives CASSPIGTGTNTGELFF.

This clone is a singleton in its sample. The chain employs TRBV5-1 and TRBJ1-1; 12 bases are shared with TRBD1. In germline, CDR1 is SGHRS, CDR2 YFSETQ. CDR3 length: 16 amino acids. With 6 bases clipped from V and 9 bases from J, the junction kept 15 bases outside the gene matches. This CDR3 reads CASTSGTGGDNGKAFF. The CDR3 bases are TGCGCCAGCACCTCCGGGACAGGGGGCGATAACGGGAAAGCTTTCTTT.

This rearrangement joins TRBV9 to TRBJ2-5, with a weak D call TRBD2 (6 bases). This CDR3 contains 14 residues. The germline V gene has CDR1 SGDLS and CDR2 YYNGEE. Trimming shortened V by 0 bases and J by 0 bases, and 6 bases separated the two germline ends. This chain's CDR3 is CASSVGGNQETQYF. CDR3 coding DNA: TGTGCCAGCAGCGTAGGCGGGAACCAAGAGACCCAGTACTTC. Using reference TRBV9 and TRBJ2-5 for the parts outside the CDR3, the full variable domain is DSGVTQTPKHLITATGQRVTLRCSPRSGDLSVYWYQQSLDQGLQFLIQYYNGEERAKGNILERFSAQQFPDLHSELNLSSLELGDSALYFCASSVGGNQETQYFGPGTRLLVL.

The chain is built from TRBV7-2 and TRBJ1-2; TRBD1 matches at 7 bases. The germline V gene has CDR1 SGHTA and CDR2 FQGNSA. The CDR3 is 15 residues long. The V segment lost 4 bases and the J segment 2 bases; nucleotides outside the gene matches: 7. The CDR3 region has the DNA TGTGCCAGCAGCTCGCCCCGGGACAGCAACTATGGCTACACCTTC. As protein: CASSSPRDSNYGYTF.

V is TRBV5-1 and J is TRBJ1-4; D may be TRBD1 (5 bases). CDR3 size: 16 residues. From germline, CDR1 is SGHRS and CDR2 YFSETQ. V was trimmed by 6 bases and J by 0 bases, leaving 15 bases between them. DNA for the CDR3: TGCGCCAGCACCCCAGGGAACCTTGCAACTAATGAAAAACTGTTTTTT. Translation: CASTPGNLATNEKLFF.

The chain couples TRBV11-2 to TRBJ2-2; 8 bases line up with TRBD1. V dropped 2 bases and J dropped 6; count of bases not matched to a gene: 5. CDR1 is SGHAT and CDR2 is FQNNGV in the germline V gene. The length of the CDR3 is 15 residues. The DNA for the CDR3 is TGTGCCAGCAGCTTACTTGACAGGGGAGCCGGGGAGCTGTTTTTT. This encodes CASSLLDRGAGELFF.

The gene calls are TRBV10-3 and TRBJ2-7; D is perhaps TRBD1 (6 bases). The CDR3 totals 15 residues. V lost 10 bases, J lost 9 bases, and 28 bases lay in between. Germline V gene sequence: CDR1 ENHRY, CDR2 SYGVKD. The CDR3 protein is CATEEKQDRLRGQYF. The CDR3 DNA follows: TGTGCCACAGAGGAGAAACAGGACAGACTACGAGGGCAGTACTTC.

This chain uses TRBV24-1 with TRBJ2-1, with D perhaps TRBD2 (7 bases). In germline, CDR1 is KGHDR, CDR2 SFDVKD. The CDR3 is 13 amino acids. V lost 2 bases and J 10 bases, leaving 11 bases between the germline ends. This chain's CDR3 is CATSDSGGREQFF. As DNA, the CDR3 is TGTGCCACCAGTGATTCGGGGGGCAGGGAGCAGTTCTTC.

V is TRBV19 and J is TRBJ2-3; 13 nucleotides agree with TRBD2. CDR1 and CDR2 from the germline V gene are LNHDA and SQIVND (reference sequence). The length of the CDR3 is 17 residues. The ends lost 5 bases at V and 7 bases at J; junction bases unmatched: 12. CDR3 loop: CASSPRTSGSLTNTQYF. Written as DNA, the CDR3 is TGTGCCAGTAGTCCACGGACTAGCGGGAGCTTGACGAATACGCAGTATTTT.

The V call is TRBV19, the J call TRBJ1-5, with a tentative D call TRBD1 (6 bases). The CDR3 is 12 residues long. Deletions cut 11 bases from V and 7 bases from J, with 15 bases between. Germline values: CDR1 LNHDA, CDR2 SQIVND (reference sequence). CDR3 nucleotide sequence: TGTGCCGTCTCAGGGGCATCCCAGCCCCAGCATTTT. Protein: CAVSGASQPQHF.

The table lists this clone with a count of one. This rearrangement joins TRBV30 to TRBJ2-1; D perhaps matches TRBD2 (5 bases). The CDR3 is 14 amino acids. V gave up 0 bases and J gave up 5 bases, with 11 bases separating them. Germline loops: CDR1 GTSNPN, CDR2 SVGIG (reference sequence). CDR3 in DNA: TGTGCCTGGAGTGTTCTCGGACTGCACAATGAGCAGTTCTTC. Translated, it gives CAWSVLGLHNEQFF.

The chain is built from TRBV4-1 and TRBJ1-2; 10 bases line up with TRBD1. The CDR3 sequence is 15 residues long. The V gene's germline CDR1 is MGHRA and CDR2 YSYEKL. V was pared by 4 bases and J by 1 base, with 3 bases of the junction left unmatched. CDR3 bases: TGCGCCAGCAGCCCCGGGACAGGGGATAACTATGGCTACACCTTC. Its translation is CASSPGTGDNYGYTF.

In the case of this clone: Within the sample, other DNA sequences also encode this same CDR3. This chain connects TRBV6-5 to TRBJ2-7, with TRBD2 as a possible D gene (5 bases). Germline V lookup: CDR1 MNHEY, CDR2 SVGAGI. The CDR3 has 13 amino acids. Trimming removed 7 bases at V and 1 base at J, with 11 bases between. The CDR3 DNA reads TGTGCCAGCACTGGAGGCTTATCCTACGAGCAGTACTTC. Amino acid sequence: CASTGGLSYEQYF.

The CDR3 protein is CAWSHGTSFETQYF. The CDR3, as DNA: TGTGCCTGGAGTCACGGGACTAGCTTCGAGACCCAGTACTTC. This chain links TRBV30 with TRBJ2-5; 9 bases fit TRBD2. CDR1 GTSNPN and CDR2 SVGIG come from the germline V gene (reference sequence). The CDR3 sequence is 14 residues long. V shed 2 bases, J shed 5 bases, and the junction held 6 bases outside the gene matches.